The source of this TCR beta chain is a study of Ad26.COV2.S vaccination and SARS-CoV-2 variants. Indicated treatment: around 19 received Ad26.COV2.S at low or high dose, single or two shots; five or six received placebo; per-sample allocation not given. Samples were taken on day 63 after the first vaccine or placebo injection. Notes on this clone: Its specificity is unknown.

The CDR3 spans 16 residues. V shed 4 bases and J shed 0 bases, with 11 bases lying between them. The germline V gene encodes CDR1 SGHDT and CDR2 YYEEEE. Assay used: immunoSEQ multiplex PCR; TCRdb lists only in-frame clones, some missing. In the table there are approximately 480,000 clones, about 83% of which are singletons. Regarding the study as a whole: Estimates derived from TCR breadth and depth analyses may have underestimated total T cell responses. Marked by substantial breadth, spike-specific CD8+ and CD4+ T cell responses were reportedly seen after vaccination.

The receptor was derived from a person aged 18 to 65 who received the Ad26.COV2.S COVID-19 vaccine or a placebo. The V gene is TRBV5-6, the J gene TRBJ2-6; D may match TRBD1 or TRBD2 (5 bases each). The starting material was peripheral blood, obtained in a trial of Ad26.COV2.S vaccine versus placebo. As DNA, the CDR3 is TGTGCCAGCAGCCCGGGACGGATCTCTGGGGCCAACGTCCTGACTTTC. Translated, it gives CASSPGRISGANVLTF. Looking up the rest from reference TRBV5-6 and TRBJ2-6 gives the full variable domain: DAGVTQSPTHLIKTRGQQVTLRCSPKSGHDTVSWYQQALGQGPQFIFQYYEEEERQRGNFPDRFSGHQFPNYSSELNVNALLLGDSALYLCASSPGRISGANVLTFGAGSRLTVL.